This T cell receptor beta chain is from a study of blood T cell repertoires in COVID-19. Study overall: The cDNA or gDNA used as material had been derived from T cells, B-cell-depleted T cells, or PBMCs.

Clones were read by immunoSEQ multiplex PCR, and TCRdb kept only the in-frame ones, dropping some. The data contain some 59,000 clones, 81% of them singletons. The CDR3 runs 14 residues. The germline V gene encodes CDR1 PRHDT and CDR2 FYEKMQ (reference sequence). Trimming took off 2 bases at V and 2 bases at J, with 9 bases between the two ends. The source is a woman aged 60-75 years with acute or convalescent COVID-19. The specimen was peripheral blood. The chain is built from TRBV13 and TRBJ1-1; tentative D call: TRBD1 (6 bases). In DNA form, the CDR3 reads TGTGCCAGCAGCTTATGGGGGCCTAACACTGAAGCTTTCTTT. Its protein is CASSLWGPNTEAFF.